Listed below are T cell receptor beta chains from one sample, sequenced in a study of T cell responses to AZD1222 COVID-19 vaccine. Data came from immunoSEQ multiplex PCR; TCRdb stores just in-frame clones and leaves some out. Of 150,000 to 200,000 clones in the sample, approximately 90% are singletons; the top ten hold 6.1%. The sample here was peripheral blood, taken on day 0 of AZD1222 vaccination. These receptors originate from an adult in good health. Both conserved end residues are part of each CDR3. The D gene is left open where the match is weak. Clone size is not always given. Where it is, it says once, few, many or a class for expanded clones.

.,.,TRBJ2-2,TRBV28,CASSLSSTGELFF,TGTGCCAGCAGTTTATCGAGCACCGGGGAGCTGTTTTTT
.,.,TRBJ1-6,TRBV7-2,CASSLEQNSYSPLHF,TGTGCCAGCAGCTTAGAGCAGAATTCATATTCACCCCTCCACTTT
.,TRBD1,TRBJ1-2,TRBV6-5,CASSYRGRSYGYTF,TGTGCCAGCAGCTACAGGGGCAGGTCCTATGGCTACACCTTC
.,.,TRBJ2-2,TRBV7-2,CASSSLGPGVAGELFF,TGTGCCAGCAGCAGCCTGGGACCGGGAGTAGCCGGGGAGCTGTTTTTT
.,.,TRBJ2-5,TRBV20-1,CSASVPGTGRETQYF,TGCAGTGCTAGTGTACCTGGAACGGGGCGGGAGACCCAGTACTTC
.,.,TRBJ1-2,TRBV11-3,CASSLSGEGYTF,TGTGCCAGCAGCTTATCGGGTGAAGGCTACACCTTC
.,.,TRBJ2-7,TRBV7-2,CASSLAGGPLPYEQYF,TGTGCCAGCAGCTTAGCTGGCGGACCTTTGCCCTACGAGCAGTACTTC
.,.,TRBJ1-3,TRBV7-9,CASIPGASGNTIYF,TGTGCCAGCATCCCCGGCGCCTCTGGAAACACCATATATTTT
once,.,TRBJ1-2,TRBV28,CASSITGSMGYTF,TGTGCCAGCAGCATTACAGGGTCTATGGGCTACACCTTC
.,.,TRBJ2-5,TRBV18,CASSPPWEGVKTQYF,TGTGCCAGCTCACCACCATGGGAAGGGGTGAAGACCCAGTACTTC
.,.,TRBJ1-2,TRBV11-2,CASSFDIYGYTF,TGTGCCAGCAGCTTTGACATCTATGGCTACACCTTC